The subject of this entry is one TCR beta chain. This CDR3 region has 14 residues. J was trimmed by 2 bases and V by 6 bases; bases with no gene match: 8. The V gene's germline CDR1 is SQVTM and CDR2 ANQGSEA. This sample was included in a study of CD8 T cells in Susac syndrome. RNA was extracted with the RNeasy kit, and a quantity of about 0.45 to 1 ug was reverse transcribed using random hexamers. Each CDR3 protein gets one entry after TCRdb re-called the immunoSEQ multiplex PCR reads with MiXCR. The sample gives roughly 190,000 distinct CDR3 sequences, 90% to 95% of which show up once; 0.1% is in the top ten. The study used healthy donors as controls matched for age and sex. TEMRA cells were enriched by FACS, and CD4+ and CD8+ T cells were negatively isolated.

This receptor was obtained from a human donor in good health. Sequencing used CD4+ T cells from PBMCs. The rearrangement links TRBV29-1 to TRBJ1-1, with TRBD1 matching 8 bases. CDR3: CSVGQVVGNTEAFF. The CDR3 DNA follows: TGCAGCGTGGGACAGGTAGTGGGTAACACTGAAGCTTTCTTT.